The rows below give T cell receptor beta chains drawn from one sample of a study of response to subunit inactivated influenza vaccine. TCRdb re-called the RT-PCR reads through MiXCR, storing one row per CDR3 protein. The data show about 800,000 distinct CDR3 sequences, 20% to 25% seen once. This sample comprised PBMCs from blood, obtained around 5 days after vaccination. The receptors were sampled from a man between 45 and 60 years old who received an inactivated influenza vaccine. Each CDR3 is given with its conserved first and last residue. The D gene is left open where the match is weak.

d_gene	v_gene	CDR3aa
.	TRBV24-1	CATSDFGGSDTQYF
.	TRBV29-1	CSAEKNSGNTIYF
.	TRBV28	CASSFRQANQPQHF
.	TRBV6-1	CASTDTVSYEQYF
.	TRBV25-1	CASMRDGEGYTF
.	TRBV11-3	CASSPSGQNTDTQYF
.	TRBV9	CASSASGNTEAFF
.	TRBV5-4	CASSSGTEDLGSPLHF
TRBD2	TRBV29-1	CSVGPRLAGGSYNEQFF
TRBD2	TRBV6-5	CASSLLPSGGTDTQYF
.	TRBV3-1	CASSLFRVPPELFF
TRBD1	TRBV5-1	CASSLGGDRADEQFF
.	TRBV4-3	CASSLLNNRADEQYF
TRBD1	TRBV11-2	CASSFRDSRETQYF
TRBD1	TRBV6-5	CASSYSDRGYQETQYF
TRBD2	TRBV15	CATSKGLAGPGDTQYF
TRBD2	TRBV20-1	CSAHIVSGSRSYNEQFF
.	TRBV12-3/TRBV12-4	CASSFSEETQYF
.	TRBV6-2/TRBV6-3	CASSYQRPSTDTQYF
TRBD1	TRBV11-2	CASSTGQGAAGANVLTF
.	TRBV5-6	CASSSLFTTANRGTEAFF
.	TRBV5-6	CASSLNQGFSYEQYF
.	TRBV11-1	CASSLAKVGVTYNSPLHF